What follows are 24 T cell receptor beta chains derived from one specimen sequenced in a study of blood T cells in healthy people across ages. Sample-barcoded 5' priming and a J-beta primer mix drove a second PCR of about 6 to 12 cycles. TCRdb re-derived calls from the 5' RACE reads in MiXCR, one entry per CDR3 protein. The sample has roughly 1 million distinct CDR3 sequences, approximately 25% seen once; the top ten hold 0.75%. The same sample was also used in a study of T cells of mothers and their children.

Material for sequencing was blood. The receptors stem from a girl aged 2 to 9 in good health.

This clonotype was picked up a small number of times. Its ends do not fully match the called genes, so a read error is possible. This sequence joins TRBV7-2 and TRBJ2-1, with TRBD2 matching over 8 bases. Looked up from germline, CDR1 is SGHTA and CDR2 is FQGNSA. The CDR3 runs 13 residues. The CDR3 bases are TGTGCCAGCACCTTAGCGGGATTGGATGAGCAGTTCTTC. Residues: CASTLAGLDEQFF. Filled out from reference TRBV7-2 and TRBJ2-1, the complete variable domain reads GAGVSQSPSNKVTEKGKDVELRCDPISGHTALYWYRQSLGQGLEFLIYFQGNSAPDKSGLPSDRFSAERTGGSVSTLTIQRTQQEDSAVYLCASTLAGLDEQFFGPGTRLTVL.

The V gene is TRBV7-2, the J gene TRBJ2-5; the D is unclear. Trimming shortened V by 1 base and J by 4 bases, and 13 bases separated the two germline ends. Germline V gene lookup returns CDR1 SGHTA and CDR2 FQGNSA. The CDR3 is made up of 15 amino acids. CDR3 DNA sequence: TGTGCCAGCAGCTTAGGCAGACTTCGACGAGAGACCCAGTACTTC. It encodes CASSLGRLRRETQYF.

This clonotype turned up a few times. The chain carries TRBV28 and TRBJ2-1; D is perhaps TRBD1 (5 bases). The CDR3 contains 16 residues. With 7 bases removed from V and 7 bases from J, the gap between germline ends came to 23 bases. CDR1 MDHEN and CDR2 SYDVKM come from the germline V gene. The CDR3 DNA reads TGTGCCAGCACCGACATCAGGACATGGAGTGTGAATGAGCAGTTCTTC. Amino acid sequence: CASTDIRTWSVNEQFF.

As regards this clonotype: One end of the junction fails to match germline, which may point to a read error. This sequence joins TRBV27 and TRBJ1-5, with D possibly TRBD1 on 6 matching bases. There are 14 residues in the CDR3. Per the germline V gene, CDR1 is MNHEY and CDR2 is SMNVEV (reference sequence). The CDR3 bases are TGTGCCGGCAGGATGAGGGGGGGCAATCAGCCCCAGCATTTT. This sequence encodes CAGRMRGGNQPQHF.

The chain links TRBV6-6 to TRBJ2-6; no definite D call. V was trimmed by 10 bases and J by 1 base, leaving 8 bases between them. CDR1 MNHNY and CDR2 SVGAGI come from the germline V gene (reference sequence). The CDR3 sequence is 13 residues long. The CDR3 DNA reads as TGTGCCATCGCTCCGTCTGGGGCCAACGTCCTGACTTTC. Translating gives CAIAPSGANVLTF.

This chain joins TRBV4-1 and TRBJ2-5; 12 bases match TRBD2. CDR1 and CDR2 (germline): MGHRA, YSYEKL. The CDR3 contains 16 residues. Trimming took 4 bases from V and 1 from J; bases not matched to a gene: 4. The CDR3 coding sequence is TGCGCCAGCAGCCGACTAGCGGGGGCTCCCCAAGAGACCCAGTACTTC. This sequence encodes CASSRLAGAPQETQYF.

There are a few counts of this clonotype. J is TRBJ2-1 and V is TRBV11-2, with D perhaps matching TRBD2 (5 bases). The last part of the DNA fits TRBJ2-5 better; the J call may be wrong. CDR1 is SGHAT and CDR2 is FQNNGV in the germline V gene. The CDR3 spans 14 residues. CDR3 sequence: CASSLDLLVETQYF. In DNA, the CDR3 is TGTGCCAGCAGCTTGGACCTACTAGTAGAGACCCAGTACTTC.

The CDR3 here is CASSFIGAGSVQETQYF. The CDR3 bases are TGCGCCAGCAGCTTCATAGGCGCGGGATCGGTACAAGAGACCCAGTACTTC. The V and J genes are TRBV5-1 and TRBJ2-7, with D possibly matching TRBD2 (6 bases). The DNA matches TRBJ2-5 better at its end, which makes the J call doubtful. The length of the CDR3 is 17 residues. Germline CDR1 is SGHRS and CDR2 is YFSETQ.

Details on this clonotype: Compared with germline, one end of the junction differs, possibly owing to a read error. This sequence joins TRBV28 and TRBJ1-4; D may be TRBD1 (5 bases). Per the germline V gene, CDR1 is MDHEN and CDR2 is SYDVKM. The CDR3 runs 16 residues. The CDR3 DNA sequence: TGTGCCAGCAGCCAACATAACGGCCAGGGTAATGAAAAACTGCTTTTT. Translation: CASSQHNGQGNEKLLF.

About this clonotype itself: This CDR3 fails to terminate in the conserved phenylalanine or tryptophan, so it likely reflects a read error. The chain joins TRBV5-1 to TRBJ2-6; TRBD1 is a possible D gene (5 bases). Germline assignment: CDR1 SGHRS and CDR2 YFSETQ. V was trimmed by 0 bases and J by 2 bases, leaving 6 bases between them. This CDR3 has 15 residues. CDR3: CASSLEGAGANVLTY. The CDR3 bases are TGCGCCAGCAGCTTGGAAGGGGCTGGGGCCAACGTCCTGACTTAC.

The V and J genes are TRBV3-1 and TRBJ2-5; TRBD2 might be the D (5 bases). The J call may be wrong; the DNA end is better matched by TRBJ2-1. The germline V gene encodes CDR1 LGHDT and CDR2 YNNKEL (reference sequence). CDR3 length: 13 amino acids. The CDR3 region is CASSQEVAGQQFF. CDR3 nucleotides: TGTGCCAGCAGCCAAGAGGTGGCGGGCCAGCAGTTCTTC.

In its sample, this clonotype was seen a few times. The DNA of the CDR3 is TGCAGCGTTGAAGGGGAGATTAGTTATGGCTACACCTTC. This gives the protein CSVEGEISYGYTF. This rearrangement joins TRBV29-1 to TRBJ1-2, with unresolved D. V lost 1 base, J lost 5 bases, and 11 bases lay in between. CDR1 is SQVTM and CDR2 is ANQGSEA in the germline V gene. CDR3 size: 13 residues.

This chain uses TRBV7-9 with TRBJ2-3; possibly TRBD2 for D (6 bases). Germline V gene data show CDR1 as SEHNR and CDR2 as FQNEAQ (reference sequence). The germline V and J ends were trimmed by 2 bases and 3 bases, with 9 bases remaining between them. This CDR3 has 14 amino acids. The CDR3 DNA sequence: TGTGCCAGCAGCTTATTTGCGGGGACAGATACGCAGTATTTT. Protein product: CASSLFAGTDTQYF.

The chain links TRBV28 to TRBJ2-4, with D uncertain. Trimming removed 6 bases at V and 7 bases at J, with 22 bases between. The CDR3 has 16 residues. Germline CDR1 MDHEN, CDR2 SYDVKM. CDR3 in amino acids: CASRHLQFGPGNIQYF. For the CDR3, the DNA is TGTGCCAGCAGGCACCTACAATTCGGACCGGGTAACATTCAGTACTTC.

In the case of this clonotype: One end of the junction fails to match germline, which may point to a read error. The rearrangement links TRBV3-1 to TRBJ2-7; 7 bases are shared with TRBD2. Germline values: CDR1 LGHDT, CDR2 YNNKEL (reference sequence). This CDR3 has 14 amino acids. The CDR3 DNA reads TGTGCCAGCAGCCGGGGACTATACTCCTATGAGCAGTACTTC. As protein: CASSRGLYSYEQYF.

This clonotype has a handful of counts. This chain links TRBV4-3 with TRBJ2-1; D is possibly TRBD1 (5 bases). This CDR3 spans 14 amino acids. The germline gives CDR1 LGHNA, CDR2 YSLEER. The V gene lost 0 bases and the J gene lost 5 bases, with 8 bases spanning the gap. CDR3 in amino acids: CASSQDRGHNEQFF. The CDR3 DNA reads TGCGCCAGCAGCCAAGATAGGGGTCACAATGAGCAGTTCTTC.

In this sample, this clonotype turned up a few times. The chain employs TRBV6-2 or TRBV6-3 and TRBJ2-7, with 7 positions matching TRBD1. V trimming: 5 bases; J trimming: 1 base; junction bases outside the gene matches: 8. The germline gives CDR1 MNHEY, CDR2 SVGEGT. The CDR3 runs to 15 residues. This CDR3 reads CASSDPTGKSYEQYF. The CDR3 nucleotides are TGTGCCAGCAGTGACCCGACAGGGAAGTCCTACGAGCAGTACTTC.

This sequence joins TRBV6-5 and TRBJ2-5, with 10 bases fitting TRBD1. Trimming removed 0 bases from V and 11 bases from J; junction bases left unmatched: 9. Germline V CDR1 and CDR2: MNHEY, SVGAGI. CDR3 length equals 15 residues. DNA of the CDR3: TGTGCCAGCAGTTACTCGGGACAGGGGTCCTACGGGCAGTACTTC. Translation: CASSYSGQGSYGQYF.

CDR3 bases: TGTGCCAGCAGTTTATTCGGGGTTAGAGATCAGCCCCAGCATTTT. This translates into CASSLFGVRDQPQHF. This chain joins TRBV27 and TRBJ1-5; the D is unclear. This CDR3 is 15 amino acids long. Trimming took 1 base from V and 5 from J, leaving 12 bases between them. From germline, CDR1 is MNHEY and CDR2 SMNVEV (reference sequence).

This clonotype came up a few times. The V gene is TRBV4-2, the J gene TRBJ1-2; possibly TRBD1 for D (5 bases). Trimming removed 1 base at V and 4 bases at J, with 13 bases between. There are 15 residues in the CDR3. The germline V gene encodes CDR1 LGHNA and CDR2 YNFKEQ. The CDR3 protein is CASSQGSGGAYGYTF. The CDR3 region has the DNA TGTGCCAGCAGCCAAGGATCAGGAGGGGCCTATGGCTACACCTTC.

This rearrangement joins TRBV10-2 to TRBJ2-5; 8 positions agree with TRBD1. The CDR3 runs to 15 residues. Germline lookup yields CDR1 WSHSY and CDR2 SAAADI. V dropped 6 bases and J dropped 3; count of bases not matched to a gene: 9. In DNA form, the CDR3 reads TGCGCCAGCAGGGCAGGACAGGGATGGGAAGAGACCCAGTACTTC. The encoded protein is CASRAGQGWEETQYF.

The J gene is TRBJ2-7, the V gene TRBV7-2, with D possibly being TRBD1 (5 bases). Germline V gene data show CDR1 as SGHTA and CDR2 as FQGNSA. Between the trimmed V and J ends, which lost 0 bases and 3 bases, there was a span of 12 bases. The CDR3 sequence is 15 residues long. CDR3 in DNA: TGTGCCAGCAGCTTAGCGGACACCTCTTACTACGAGCAGTACTTC. It specifies CASSLADTSYYEQYF.

This clonotype was detected only a few times. The chain joins TRBV20-1 to TRBJ1-2; D is perhaps TRBD1 (6 bases). The CDR3 contains 13 residues. Per germline, CDR1 DFQATT and CDR2 SNEGSKA (reference sequence). Trimming removed 3 bases from V and 6 bases from J, with 14 bases in between. In nucleotides, the CDR3 is TGCAGTGCTAGCGGGGGGCGACGGAATGGCTACACCTTC. It is translated as CSASGGRRNGYTF.

V and J are TRBV29-1 and TRBJ1-1; no reliable D call. From germline, CDR1 is SQVTM and CDR2 ANQGSEA. The CDR3 loop spans 13 amino acids. The V gene lost 3 bases and the J gene lost 1 base, with 9 bases spanning the gap. The CDR3 is CSVEWAPNTEAFF. For the CDR3, the DNA is TGCAGCGTTGAGTGGGCCCCGAACACTGAAGCTTTCTTT.